One and the same sample provided the 3 T cell receptor beta chains below, sequenced in a study of CD8 T cells in ankylosing spondylitis. Study-wide points: Within ankylosing spondylitis blood, a TCR beta motif made up of seven to nine highly homologous variants appeared to be characteristic.

No antigen has been assigned to these receptors. Using its own MiXCR run on the 5' RACE reads, TCRdb lists one record per CDR3 protein. The table records a few hundred thousand distinct CDR3 sequences, approximately 17% of them present only once. Material for sequencing was blood, either unsorted or a sorted T cell fraction (not recorded which). These receptors all come from a male donor with ankylosing spondylitis.

V is TRBV20-1 and J is TRBJ2-3, with D uncertain. The ends were cut back, 3 bases at V and 2 bases at J, with 18 bases in the middle. Germline CDR1 and CDR2: DFQATT and SNEGSKA (reference sequence). This CDR3 has 16 amino acids. The CDR3: CSASLSPAKPTDTQYF. In nucleotides, the CDR3 is TGCAGTGCTAGTCTGTCGCCCGCGAAACCCACAGATACGCAGTATTTT.

This clonotype was counted between two and nine times. V gene TRBV6-5 combines with J gene TRBJ1-1, with unresolved D. Germline-derived CDR1 and CDR2 are MNHEY and SVGAGI. The CDR3 has 15 amino acids. The V end was cut by 0 bases, the J end by 8 bases, with 16 bases between. DNA of the CDR3: TGTGCCAGCAGTTACTCGATGGGTTCAGGTTTGGAAGCTTTCTTT. It yields the protein CASSYSMGSGLEAFF.

This chain uses TRBV12-3 or TRBV12-4 with TRBJ2-5, with 14 bases that match TRBD2. This CDR3 contains 18 residues. The V segment lost 6 bases and the J segment 5 bases; nucleotides outside the gene matches: 14. CDR3 in DNA: TGTGCCAGCAGCCCAGGCCTTGGACTAGCGGGGGGTACTGAGACCCAGTACTTC. It encodes CASSPGLGLAGGTETQYF.